A selection of T cell receptor beta chains follows, all from one sample in a study of Graves' ophthalmopathy and Graves' hyperthyroidism. MiXCR, applied by TCRdb to the multiplex PCR reads, yields one record per CDR3 protein. Counted here are almost 750,000 distinct CDR3 sequences, 35% to 50% occurring once; the ten biggest clones make up about 40%. Sequencing was carried out using peripheral blood. These receptors all stem from an adult man with Graves' ophthalmopathy. CDR3s include the opening cysteine and the closing phenylalanine or tryptophan. A D gene is named only where the DNA matches it firmly. For some rows the clone size is stated as once, few or many, or as a class when expanded; others skip it.

len	d_gene	abundance	v_gene	j_gene	CDR3nt	CDR3aa
15	TRBD1	many	TRBV7-9	TRBJ1-2	TGTGCCAGCAGCGTTTCAGGGGGGACAAACTATGGCTACACCTTC	CASSVSGGTNYGYTF
16	NA	many	TRBV15	TRBJ1-1	TGTGCCACCAGCATGTCGACAGGAAGATTGAACACTGAAGCTTTCTTT	CATSMSTGRLNTEAFF
14	NA	many	TRBV10-2	TRBJ1-5	TGCGCCAGCGAGGGCAGCTATAGCAATCAGCCCCAGCATTTT	CASEGSYSNQPQHF
14	TRBD1	once	TRBV29-1	TRBJ1-1	TGCAGCGCCCCCGGGACAGGGGGGAACACTGAAGCTCTCTTT	CSAPGTGGNTEALF
15	TRBD1	NA	TRBV19	TRBJ1-5	TGTGCCAGTACCCCAGGCGCAGGGGGTTTACAGCCCCAGCATTTT	CASTPGAGGLQPQHF
13	NA	many	TRBV2	TRBJ1-6	TGTGCCAGCAGTGGGGGAGATAATTCACCCCTCCACTTT	CASSGGDNSPLHF
15	TRBD1	many	TRBV15	TRBJ2-5	TGTGCCACCAGCACCCCCGGGACAGGGGAGGAGACCCAGTACTTC	CATSTPGTGEETQYF
12	TRBD2	NA	TRBV29-1	TRBJ2-3	TGCAGCGTTGTGGGGGGGTCGGAGACGCAGTATTTT	CSVVGGSETQYF
16	TRBD2	NA	TRBV7-9	TRBJ2-2	TGTGCCAGCAGCTATACGGGACTAGCGGGCACCGGGGAGCTGTTTTTT	CASSYTGLAGTGELFF
15	TRBD1	NA	TRBV9	TRBJ2-2	TGTGCCAGCAGCGAGGGGACAGGGGATCCCGGGGAGCTGTTTTTT	CASSEGTGDPGELFF
12	NA	many	TRBV19	TRBJ1-2	TGTGCCAGTAGCCCGGGAGGCTGGGGCTACACCTTC	CASSPGGWGYTF
14	NA	NA	TRBV11-2	TRBJ2-2	TGTGCCAGCAGCCCCGGACCGGACACCGGGGAGCTGTTTTTT	CASSPGPDTGELFF
17	NA	NA	TRBV12-3/TRBV12-4	TRBJ1-6	TGTGCCAGCAGTTACTCCACGGGTCCTCAACTAGGTTCACCCCTCCACTTT	CASSYSTGPQLGSPLHF
13	NA	few	TRBV24-1	TRBJ1-5	TGTGCCAGCACCCCGGGGGTAGGACAGCCCCAGCATTTT	CASTPGVGQPQHF
18	NA	NA	TRBV20-1	TRBJ2-7	TGCAGTGCTAGAGATGGGCGAAGTGGTGACATTCTATCCTACGAGCAGTACTTC	CSARDGRSGDILSYEQYF
12	NA	NA	TRBV6-1	TRBJ2-7	TGTGCCAGCAGCGAGGGAGTGAGCGAGCAGTACTTC	CASSEGVSEQYF
11	NA	NA	TRBV29-1	TRBJ1-2	TGTGCCCACGGGGTTACCTATGGCTACACCTTC	CAHGVTYGYTF
14	NA	few	TRBV9	TRBJ1-5	TGTGCCAGCAGCTCGGACGGATATAATCAGCCCCAGCATTTT	CASSSDGYNQPQHF
15	NA	NA	TRBV20-1	TRBJ1-1	TGCAGTGTGAGACCCCCAGGAGCTATGAACACTGAAGCTTTCTTT	CSVRPPGAMNTEAFF
15	NA	NA	TRBV27	TRBJ1-3	TGTGCCAGCAGTTTAGGCATACACTCTGGAAACACCATATATTTT	CASSLGIHSGNTIYF
13	TRBD1	NA	TRBV29-1	TRBJ2-1	TGCAGCGTTGCAGGGGGACCATACAATGAGCAGTTCTTC	CSVAGGPYNEQFF
14	NA	NA	TRBV12-3/TRBV12-4	TRBJ1-2	TGTGCCAGCACCTTATGGCGGTCGGGCTATGGCTACACCTTC	CASTLWRSGYGYTF
18	TRBD1	NA	TRBV29-1	TRBJ2-6	TGCAGCGTCGAGACTTACCCGGGACAGGAGTCTGGGGCCAACGTCCTGACTTTC	CSVETYPGQESGANVLTF
15	NA	few	TRBV5-4	TRBJ2-5	TGTGCCAGCAGCTCAAGAGCCGGACTCGGACGGACCCAGTACTTC	CASSSRAGLGRTQYF
16	NA	many	TRBV19	TRBJ1-5	TGTGCCAGTAGTATCTTAGGACAGTCGACCAATCAGCCCCAGCATTTT	CASSILGQSTNQPQHF
14	NA	NA	TRBV9	TRBJ1-1	TGTGCCAGCAGCGCGACAGCTATGAACACTGAAGCTTTCTTT	CASSATAMNTEAFF
14	NA	NA	TRBV18	TRBJ1-2	TGTGCCAGCTCACCAGAGGCCAAGAACTATGGCTACACCTTC	CASSPEAKNYGYTF
14	NA	many	TRBV7-2	TRBJ1-2	TGTGCCAGCAGCTTAGTTGGGCAACTCTATGGCTACACCTTC	CASSLVGQLYGYTF
15	NA	NA	TRBV9	TRBJ2-6	TGTGCCAGCAGCGCCAGGGACCCTCGGGCCAACGTCCTGACTTTC	CASSARDPRANVLTF
16	NA	few	TRBV20-1	TRBJ2-7	TGCAGTGCTAGTACGAGAGGGAGAAATCACTCCTACGAGCAGTACTTC	CSASTRGRNHSYEQYF
15	NA	few	TRBV20-1	TRBJ2-3	TGCAGTGCTTCCGCCGGGACGGCTACCACAGATACGCAGTATTTT	CSASAGTATTDTQYF
13	TRBD1	few	TRBV7-9	TRBJ1-1	TGTGCCTGGAGTGGGGACAGGTACACTGAAGCTTTCTTT	CAWSGDRYTEAFF
13	NA	NA	TRBV11-1	TRBJ2-3	TGTGCCAGCAGCTTCCTCCCTCAAGATACGCAGTATTTT	CASSFLPQDTQYF
15	NA	few	TRBV12-3/TRBV12-4	TRBJ1-4	TGTGCCAGCAGTTTAAGGGCAGCAGATAATGAAAAACTGTTTTTT	CASSLRAADNEKLFF
15	NA	few	TRBV5-1	TRBJ1-4	TGCGCCAGCAGCTTGATGCCCTCAATTCCGGAAAAACTGTTTTTT	CASSLMPSIPEKLFF
12	TRBD1	few	TRBV24-1	TRBJ1-5	TGTGCCGGAGGGACAGGGGATCAGCCCCAGCATTTT	CAGGTGDQPQHF
15	NA	NA	TRBV10-3	TRBJ1-1	TGTGCCATCAGTGAGCGCGGGACATCAGGCACTGAAGCTTTCTTT	CAISERGTSGTEAFF
14	NA	NA	TRBV29-1	TRBJ1-5	TGCAGCGTAGACAGGACTAGCGGGGAAGAGACCCAGCATTTT	CSVDRTSGEETQHF
13	NA	NA	TRBV19	TRBJ1-4	TGTGCCAGTAGTACCTCCAGGGACGAAAAACTGTTTTTT	CASSTSRDEKLFF
14	NA	few	TRBV11-2	TRBJ1-3	TGTGCCAGCAGCCGACGGACCTCTGGAAACACCATATATTTT	CASSRRTSGNTIYF
14	TRBD1	NA	TRBV24-1	TRBJ1-5	TGTGCCAGCAGCCCGGGGACAGGTGGAAACAATCAGCATTTT	CASSPGTGGNNQHF
15	NA	NA	TRBV5-1	TRBJ2-5	TGCGCCAGCAGCTTGGCCGAGTCAAAACAAGAGACCCAGTACTTC	CASSLAESKQETQYF
13	NA	few	TRBV25-1	TRBJ2-2	TGTGCCAGCAGTGGATCACTAGCCGGGGAGCTGTTTTTT	CASSGSLAGELFF
15	NA	NA	TRBV9	TRBJ2-3	TGTGCCAGCAGCGTTACAGGGTCTGACACAGATACGCAGTATTTT	CASSVTGSDTDTQYF
14	NA	NA	TRBV20-1	TRBJ2-3	TGCAGTGCTAGAGATTGGCTAGTGGCGGATACGCAGTATTTT	CSARDWLVADTQYF
16	NA	NA	TRBV7-9	TRBJ1-5	TGTGCCAGCAGTTATGCGTCAGGCAGGGGTAATCAGCCCCAGCATTTT	CASSYASGRGNQPQHF
13	NA	many	TRBV19	TRBJ1-1	TGTGCCAGTAGTATAGTAGCCGGGGGTGAAGCTTTCTTT	CASSIVAGGEAFF
15	NA	NA	TRBV9	TRBJ1-6	TGTGTCAGCAGCGTGGGGCAGGGAGATAATTCACCCCTCCACTTT	CVSSVGQGDNSPLHF
13	NA	few	TRBV20-1	TRBJ1-5	TGCAGTGCAATGGACACGAGCAATCAGCCCCAGCATTTT	CSAMDTSNQPQHF
13	NA	many	TRBV7-9	TRBJ1-1	TGTGCCAGCAGGACTGACAGGTACACTGAAGCTTTCTTT	CASRTDRYTEAFF